One sample yielded the 23 T cell receptor beta chains listed below, sequenced in a study of T cells in localized non-small cell lung cancer. This table comes from immunoSEQ multiplex PCR, and its TCRdb copy is limited to in-frame clones, with some not included. The sample consists of about 20,000 clones, around 90% of them appearing once. The sequenced sample was peripheral blood, obtained before any cancer treatment. The receptors shown here come from a male donor at least 60 years old with stage I squamous cell lung carcinoma.

This rearrangement joins TRBV23-1 to TRBJ2-4, with no clear D. TRBV23-1 carries the ORF label, with uncertain function. The CDR3 is made up of 16 amino acids. Between the trimmed V and J ends, which lost 8 bases and 0 bases, there was a span of 17 bases. The CDR3 region has the DNA TGCGCCAGCCCACAAAGCGAGAATCCAGCCAAAAACATTCAGTACTTC. This sequence encodes CASPQSENPAKNIQYF.

The CDR3 region is CASSETRGAGGSETQYF. The CDR3 region has the DNA TGTGCCAGCAGTGAAACTCGCGGGGCAGGAGGATCGGAGACCCAGTACTTC. This chain connects TRBV25-1 to TRBJ2-5, with a weak D call TRBD2 (6 bases). V was clipped by 2 bases and J by 5 bases, with 21 bases between them. This CDR3 contains 17 residues. Germline V lookup: CDR1 MGHDK, CDR2 SYGVNS. The full variable domain, with the rest looked up from reference TRBV25-1 and TRBJ2-5, is EADIYQTPRYLVIGTGKKITLECSQTMGHDKMYWYQQDPGMELHLIHYSYGVNSTEKGDLSSESTVSRIRTEHFPLTLESARPSHTSQYLCASSETRGAGGSETQYFGPGTRLLVL.

The rearrangement uses TRBV9 and TRBJ1-3, with D possibly TRBD1 on 6 matching bases. This CDR3 spans 17 amino acids. V lost 4 bases, J lost 1 base, and 18 bases lay in between. Germline V lookup: CDR1 SGDLS, CDR2 YYNGEE. Here the CDR3 DNA reads TGTGCCAGCAGCCCAAAACAAGGGGGTTTATCTGGAAACACCATATATTTT. Its translation is CASSPKQGGLSGNTIYF.

The V call is TRBV5-1, the J call TRBJ2-7, with TRBD1 matching 10 bases. The germline gives CDR1 SGHRS, CDR2 YFSETQ. The CDR3 loop spans 15 amino acids. The junction had 7 bases not matched to a gene; V was cut back by 4 bases and J by 3 bases. The CDR3 sequence is CASSGGTGVLYEQYF. Written as DNA, the CDR3 is TGCGCCAGCAGCGGAGGGACAGGGGTCCTCTACGAGCAGTACTTC.

The chain links TRBV18 to TRBJ1-4; TRBD1 is a possible D gene (6 bases). V lost 2 bases to trimming and J lost 0 bases, with 13 bases between them. There are 17 residues in the CDR3. Germline CDR1 reads KGHSH; CDR2 reads LQKENI. CDR3 sequence: CASSPGTGTATNEKLFF. The CDR3 bases are TGTGCCAGCTCACCAGGCACAGGGACTGCAACTAATGAAAAACTGTTTTTT.

The chain is built from TRBV2 and TRBJ1-1, with TRBD1 matching 8 bases. The J segment lost 2 bases and the V segment lost 4 bases, leaving 3 bases of the junction unmatched. Germline values: CDR1 SNHLY, CDR2 FYNNEI. This CDR3 region has 14 residues. CDR3 bases: TGTGCCAGCAGTGGGGACAGGTCTAACACTGAAGCTTTCTTT. Protein sequence: CASSGDRSNTEAFF.

The chain couples TRBV30 to TRBJ1-1; D possibly corresponds to TRBD1 (5 bases). Germline loops: CDR1 GTSNPN, CDR2 SVGIG (reference sequence). V lost 3 bases to trimming and J lost 4 bases, with 12 bases between them. The CDR3 loop spans 13 amino acids. This CDR3 reads CAWSLGTSTEAFF. For the CDR3, the DNA is TGTGCCTGGAGCCTAGGGACTTCCACTGAAGCTTTCTTT.

The gene calls are TRBV10-3 and TRBJ1-1; 12 bases are a match to TRBD1. The ends lost 2 bases at V and 11 bases at J; junction bases unmatched: 3. The CDR3 is 13 residues long. Looked up from germline, CDR1 is ENHRY and CDR2 is SYGVKD. DNA for the CDR3: TGTGCCATCAGTGAGGGGACAGGGGGCGAGGCTTTCTTT. Translating it yields CAISEGTGGEAFF.

The V call is TRBV30, the J call TRBJ1-2; TRBD1 aligns across 7 bases. CDR1 and CDR2 from the germline V gene are GTSNPN and SVGIG (reference sequence). The CDR3 covers 13 residues. Losses at the gene ends were 5 bases for V and 2 bases for J; bases not matched to a gene: 5. CDR3 amino acids: CAWVGQSNYGYTF. The CDR3 coding sequence is TGTGCCTGGGTGGGACAGAGCAACTATGGCTACACCTTC.

V usage is TRBV6-5 and J usage is TRBJ1-1; unclear D gene. CDR3 length: 11 amino acids. Germline V gene lookup returns CDR1 MNHEY and CDR2 SVGAGI. V lost 2 bases and J lost 10, with 8 bases in between. CDR3 region: CASSYGRVAFF. The CDR3 region has the DNA TGTGCCAGCAGTTACGGGAGGGTAGCTTTCTTT.

This chain joins TRBV5-1 and TRBJ1-2, with TRBD1 matching over 7 bases. This CDR3 region has 13 residues. Germline lookup yields CDR1 SGHRS and CDR2 YFSETQ. Trimming at V came to 4 bases and at J to 8 bases, leaving 8 bases not matched to a gene. CDR3 in amino acids: CASSLMTGYGYTF. CDR3 sequence (DNA): TGCGCCAGCAGCCTGATGACAGGGTACGGCTACACCTTC. The full variable domain, rest sourced from reference TRBV5-1 and TRBJ1-2, is KAGVTQTPRYLIKTRGQQVTLSCSPISGHRSVSWYQQTPGQGLQFLFEYFSETQRNKGNFPGRFSGRQFSNSRSEMNVSTLELGDSALYLCASSLMTGYGYTFGSGTRLTVV.

The chain has TRBV6-5 and TRBJ1-5, with 9 positions matching TRBD1. The CDR3 consists of 15 residues. Germline V gives CDR1 MNHEY, CDR2 SVGAGI. Losses at the gene ends were 5 bases for V and 9 bases for J; bases not matched to a gene: 11. CDR3 bases: TGTGCCAGCAGTCCGCGGACAGGGGAATATCTGCCCCAGCATTTT. It codes for CASSPRTGEYLPQHF.

This clone was seen only once. The chain uses TRBV4-1 and TRBJ1-1; the match to TRBD1 covers 8 bases. After removal of 1 base from V and 2 bases from J, the junction contained 3 bases not matched to a gene. This CDR3 spans 15 amino acids. CDR1 and CDR2 (germline): MGHRA, YSYEKL. The CDR3: CASSQADRDNTEAFF. In nucleotides, the CDR3 is TGCGCCAGCAGCCAAGCGGACAGGGACAACACTGAAGCTTTCTTT.

The chain uses TRBV27 and TRBJ1-4; 7 bases are a match to TRBD1. The V and J ends lost 5 bases and 7 bases, in that order; junction bases with no gene match: 4. Germline loops: CDR1 MNHEY, CDR2 SMNVEV (reference sequence). This CDR3 has 13 residues. The CDR3 sequence is CASSRGQVEKLFF. The CDR3 nucleotides are TGTGCCAGCAGTAGGGGGCAGGTTGAAAAACTGTTTTTT.

This rearrangement joins TRBV6-1 to TRBJ2-6; D not certain. CDR1 and CDR2 from the germline V gene are MNHNS and SASEGT. Trimming took off 4 bases at V and 4 bases at J, with 14 bases between the two ends. This CDR3 has 16 amino acids. The CDR3 DNA is TGTGCCAGCAGTGCAATGCAAACCTCGGGGGCCAACGTCCTGACTTTC. It translates to CASSAMQTSGANVLTF.

The rearrangement joins TRBV19 to TRBJ2-5; TRBD1 or TRBD2 may be the D gene (5 bases each). The V end was cut by 5 bases, the J end by 2 bases, with 9 bases between. Germline values: CDR1 LNHDA, CDR2 SQIVND (reference sequence). The CDR3 covers 13 residues. CDR3 nucleotides: TGTGCCAGTAGTCGGGACGGGCAAGAGACCCAGTACTTC. Translating it yields CASSRDGQETQYF.

The chain joins TRBV5-4 to TRBJ1-2; D is uncertain. The CDR3 consists of 14 residues. CDR1 is SGHNT, CDR2 YYREEE, per germline (reference sequence). V was cut by 5 bases and J by 1 base, with 12 bases left in between. The CDR3 DNA reads as TGTGCCAGCAGTAAGATGGAATATAACTATGGCTACACCTTC. Its translation is CASSKMEYNYGYTF.

This rearrangement joins TRBV2 to TRBJ1-1; tentatively, D is TRBD1 (6 bases). V lost 7 bases, J lost 0 bases, and 12 bases lay in between. This CDR3 has 14 residues. Germline V gene sequence: CDR1 SNHLY, CDR2 FYNNEI. CDR3 nucleotide sequence: TGTGCCAGCACCGGACAGTCCTTGAACACTGAAGCTTTCTTT. Amino acids: CASTGQSLNTEAFF.

This sequence joins TRBV9 and TRBJ1-1; no firm D call. The CDR3 spans 13 residues. Trimming removed 0 bases at V and 2 bases at J, with 5 bases between. Germline values: CDR1 SGDLS, CDR2 YYNGEE. As DNA, the CDR3 is TGTGCCAGCAGCGTAGAGGGTAACACTGAAGCTTTCTTT. This sequence encodes CASSVEGNTEAFF.

The chain recombines TRBV6-5 with TRBJ1-1; D call uncertain. The CDR3 loop spans 13 amino acids. CDR1 is MNHEY and CDR2 is SVGAGI in the germline V gene. Trimming shortened V by 6 bases and J by 1 base, and 9 bases separated the two germline ends. CDR3 amino acids: CASRGLPNTEAFF. The CDR3 DNA follows: TGTGCCAGCAGGGGCCTCCCGAACACTGAAGCTTTCTTT.

The chain employs TRBV10-2 and TRBJ2-7; the D gene is possibly TRBD2 (5 bases). The V gene lost 7 bases and the J gene lost 1 base, with 11 bases spanning the gap. Per the germline V gene, CDR1 is WSHSY and CDR2 is SAAADI. The CDR3 sequence is 13 residues long. The DNA for the CDR3 is TGCGCCAGCACCCTACGGGGTTCCTACGAGCAGTACTTC. Residues: CASTLRGSYEQYF.

This clone was counted between two and nine times. V gene TRBV28 combines with J gene TRBJ2-3, with D perhaps matching TRBD1 (7 bases). The ends were cut back, 6 bases at V and 3 bases at J, with 13 bases in the middle. This CDR3 is built from 14 residues. Germline V lookup: CDR1 MDHEN, CDR2 SYDVKM. CDR3 nucleotides: TGTGCCAGCAGCCTCGCAGGGGGGACAGATACGCAGTATTTT. It translates to CASSLAGGTDTQYF.

The chain links TRBV7-2 to TRBJ2-3, with TRBD1 identical over 7 bases. The V segment lost 1 base and the J segment 5 bases; nucleotides outside the gene matches: 9. The V gene's germline CDR1 is SGHTA and CDR2 FQGNSA. The CDR3 consists of 16 residues. CDR3 DNA: TGTGCCAGCAGCTTAGACCAGACAGGGTTTGGAGATACGCAGTATTTT. It is translated as CASSLDQTGFGDTQYF.